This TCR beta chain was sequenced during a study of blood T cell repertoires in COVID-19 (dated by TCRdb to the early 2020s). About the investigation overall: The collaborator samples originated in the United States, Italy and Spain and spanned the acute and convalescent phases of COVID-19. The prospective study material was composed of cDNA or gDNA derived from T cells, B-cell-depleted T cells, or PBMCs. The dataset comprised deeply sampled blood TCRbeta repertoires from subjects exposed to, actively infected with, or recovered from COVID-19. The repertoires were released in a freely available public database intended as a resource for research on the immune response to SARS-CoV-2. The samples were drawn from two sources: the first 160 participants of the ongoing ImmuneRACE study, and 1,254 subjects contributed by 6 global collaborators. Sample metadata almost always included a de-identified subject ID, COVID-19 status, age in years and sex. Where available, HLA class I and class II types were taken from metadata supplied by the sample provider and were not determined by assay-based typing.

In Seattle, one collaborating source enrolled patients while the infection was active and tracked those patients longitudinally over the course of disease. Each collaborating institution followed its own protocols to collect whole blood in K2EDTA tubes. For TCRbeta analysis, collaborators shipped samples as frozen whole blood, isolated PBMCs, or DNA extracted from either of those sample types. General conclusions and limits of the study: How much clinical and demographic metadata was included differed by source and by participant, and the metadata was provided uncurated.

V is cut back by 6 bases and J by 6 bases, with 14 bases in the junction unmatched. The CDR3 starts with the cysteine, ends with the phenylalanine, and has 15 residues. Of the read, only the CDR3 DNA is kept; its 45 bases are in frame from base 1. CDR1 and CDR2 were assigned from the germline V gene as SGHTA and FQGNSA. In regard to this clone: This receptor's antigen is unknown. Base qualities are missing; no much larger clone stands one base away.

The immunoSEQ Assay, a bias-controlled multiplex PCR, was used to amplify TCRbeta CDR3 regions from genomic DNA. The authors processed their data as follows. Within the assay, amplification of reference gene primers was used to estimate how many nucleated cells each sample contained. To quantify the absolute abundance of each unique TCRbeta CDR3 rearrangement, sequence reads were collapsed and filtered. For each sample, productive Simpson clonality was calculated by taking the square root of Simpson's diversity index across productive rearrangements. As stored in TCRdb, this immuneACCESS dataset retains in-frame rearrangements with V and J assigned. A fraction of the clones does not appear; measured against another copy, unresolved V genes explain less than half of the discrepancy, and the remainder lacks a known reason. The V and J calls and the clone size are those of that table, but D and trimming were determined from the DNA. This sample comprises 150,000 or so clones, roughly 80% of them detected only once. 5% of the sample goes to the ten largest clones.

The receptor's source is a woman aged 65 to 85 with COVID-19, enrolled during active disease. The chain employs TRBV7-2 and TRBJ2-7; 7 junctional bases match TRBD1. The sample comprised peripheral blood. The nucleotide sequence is TGTGCCAGCAGGGCCCCAGGGACAGAAGTCTTCGAGCAGTACTTC. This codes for CASRAPGTEVFEQYF. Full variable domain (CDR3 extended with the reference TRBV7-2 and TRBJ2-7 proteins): GAGVSQSPSNKVTEKGKDVELRCDPISGHTALYWYRQSLGQGLEFLIYFQGNSAPDKSGLPSDRFSAERTGGSVSTLTIQRTQQEDSAVYLCASRAPGTEVFEQYFGPGTRLTVT.